This T cell receptor (beta chain) was recovered during a study of blood T cell repertoires in COVID-19. Across the study: The study drew acute and convalescent COVID-19 samples from the United States, Italy and Spain. PBMCs, B-cell-depleted T cells, or T cells provided the cDNA or gDNA that made up the material.

Germline CDR1 reads MNHEY; CDR2 reads SVGAGI. CDR3 length equals 12 residues. Trimming cost V 2 bases and J 13 bases, with 14 bases left between them. In the authors' methods: Amplification of reference gene primers was used by the study to estimate nucleated cell counts. Sequencing used immunoSEQ multiplex PCR; TCRdb keeps in-frame clones, though not all of them. V, J and clone size are taken as reported in that table, and D and trimming were inferred from the DNA itself. The table shows tens of thousands of clones, with 82% occurring only once. The sequenced sample consisted of peripheral blood. The rearrangement links TRBV6-5 to TRBJ2-5; maybe TRBD2 (7 bases). This clonotype originated in a human donor in a cohort sampled during active COVID-19. The CDR3 nucleotides are TGTGCCAGCAGTTACACGGGGGGCCCCTCGTACTTC. It codes for CASSYTGGPSYF.